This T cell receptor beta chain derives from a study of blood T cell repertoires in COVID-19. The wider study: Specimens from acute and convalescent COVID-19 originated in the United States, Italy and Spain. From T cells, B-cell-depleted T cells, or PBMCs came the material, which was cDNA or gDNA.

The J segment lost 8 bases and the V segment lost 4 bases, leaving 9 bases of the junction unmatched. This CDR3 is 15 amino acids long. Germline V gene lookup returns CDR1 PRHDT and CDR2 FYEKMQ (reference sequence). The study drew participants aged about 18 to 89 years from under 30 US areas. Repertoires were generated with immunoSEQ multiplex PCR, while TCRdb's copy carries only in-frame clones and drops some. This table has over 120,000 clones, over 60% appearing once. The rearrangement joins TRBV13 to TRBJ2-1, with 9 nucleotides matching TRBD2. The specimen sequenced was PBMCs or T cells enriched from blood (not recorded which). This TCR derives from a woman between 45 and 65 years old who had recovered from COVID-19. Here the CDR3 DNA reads TGTGCCAGCAGCTCCGATCGGACTAGCGAGGATGAGCAGTTCTTC. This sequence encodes CASSSDRTSEDEQFF.